A selection of T cell receptor beta chains follows, all from one sample in a study of T cells in narcolepsy. Produced via immunoSEQ multiplex PCR; TCRdb's table is partial and in-frame only. Of just under 30,000 clones in the sample, about 87% are singletons; the top ten hold roughly 0.89%. Sequencing input: memory (CD45RA-) CD4+ T cells from blood. Receptors originate from a human donor in good health. CDR3s include the opening cysteine and the closing phenylalanine or tryptophan. A D gene is named only where the DNA matches it firmly. Some rows mark clone size as missing; the rest say once, few, many or name a class of expanded clone.

v_call: TRBV30; j_call: TRBJ1-5; d_call: .; clone_size: .; cdr3_aa: CARSLRGFQPQHF; cdr3_nt: TGTGCCCGGAGTCTTCGTGGATTTCAGCCCCAGCATTTT
v_call: TRBV30; j_call: TRBJ1-2; d_call: .; clone_size: .; cdr3_aa: CAWSVLPRQSYYTF; cdr3_nt: TGTGCCTGGAGTGTACTCCCTAGACAGTCCTACTACACCTTC
v_call: TRBV19; j_call: TRBJ2-4; d_call: TRBD2; clone_size: .; cdr3_aa: CASSILAASGSGNIQYF; cdr3_nt: TGTGCCAGTAGTATCTTAGCGGCTAGCGGGAGTGGAAACATTCAGTACTTC
v_call: TRBV27; j_call: TRBJ2-7; d_call: .; clone_size: .; cdr3_aa: CASSFIPGTYEQYF; cdr3_nt: TGTGCCAGCAGCTTTATCCCCGGGACCTACGAGCAGTACTTC
v_call: TRBV11-3; j_call: TRBJ1-1; d_call: .; clone_size: .; cdr3_aa: CASRLNGEAFF; cdr3_nt: TGTGCCAGCAGACTTAACGGTGAAGCTTTCTTT
v_call: TRBV7-9; j_call: TRBJ2-3; d_call: .; clone_size: .; cdr3_aa: CASSLFGGSRRDTQYF; cdr3_nt: TGTGCCAGCAGCTTATTTGGGGGTTCGAGGAGAGATACGCAGTATTTT
v_call: TRBV6-1; j_call: TRBJ2-7; d_call: .; clone_size: .; cdr3_aa: CASTGLSYEQYF; cdr3_nt: TGTGCCAGCACAGGGCTGTCCTACGAGCAGTACTTC
v_call: TRBV27; j_call: TRBJ1-2; d_call: .; clone_size: .; cdr3_aa: CASSFTGTPNYGYTF; cdr3_nt: TGTGCCAGCAGCTTTACCGGGACGCCTAACTATGGCTACACCTTC
v_call: TRBV5-1; j_call: TRBJ2-2; d_call: .; clone_size: .; cdr3_aa: CASSNALTGELFF; cdr3_nt: TGCGCCAGCAGCAACGCCCTCACCGGGGAGCTGTTTTTT
v_call: TRBV11-1; j_call: TRBJ1-1; d_call: .; clone_size: .; cdr3_aa: CASTQGPNTEAFF; cdr3_nt: TGTGCCAGCACCCAGGGCCCGAACACTGAAGCTTTCTTT
v_call: TRBV30; j_call: TRBJ2-1; d_call: .; clone_size: .; cdr3_aa: CAWTPFGPLGNEQFF; cdr3_nt: TGTGCCTGGACCCCTTTTGGCCCCCTTGGGAATGAGCAGTTCTTC
v_call: TRBV12-5; j_call: TRBJ2-5; d_call: .; clone_size: once; cdr3_aa: CASGPIRVDEQYF; cdr3_nt: TGTGCTAGTGGTCCAATAAGGGTGGATGAGCAGTACTTC
v_call: TRBV9; j_call: TRBJ1-1; d_call: .; clone_size: .; cdr3_aa: CASSFEPGGRTEAFF; cdr3_nt: TGTGCCAGCAGCTTCGAACCGGGCGGCCGCACTGAAGCTTTCTTT
v_call: TRBV18; j_call: TRBJ2-3; d_call: .; clone_size: once; cdr3_aa: CASSQGFPSTDTQYF; cdr3_nt: TGTGCCAGCTCACAGGGATTCCCTAGCACAGATACGCAGTATTTT
v_call: TRBV28; j_call: TRBJ1-2; d_call: TRBD1; clone_size: .; cdr3_aa: CATFLRGRPGQGYTF; cdr3_nt: TGTGCCACCTTCTTGAGGGGGCGGCCTGGGCAGGGCTACACCTTC
v_call: TRBV10-3; j_call: TRBJ2-7; d_call: .; clone_size: .; cdr3_aa: CAISDMVGHGAEQYF; cdr3_nt: TGTGCCATCAGTGACATGGTAGGACACGGGGCCGAGCAGTACTTC
v_call: TRBV15; j_call: TRBJ2-3; d_call: .; clone_size: .; cdr3_aa: CATSRALLRASTDTQYF; cdr3_nt: TGTGCCACCAGCAGAGCTTTATTGAGGGCTAGCACAGATACGCAGTATTTT
v_call: TRBV4-1; j_call: TRBJ1-2; d_call: .; clone_size: .; cdr3_aa: CASSQGGGGGYGYTF; cdr3_nt: TGCGCCAGCAGCCAAGGCGGGGGGGGTGGCTATGGCTACACCTTC
v_call: TRBV19; j_call: TRBJ1-5; d_call: TRBD1; clone_size: .; cdr3_aa: CASSTNRGRRSNQPQHF; cdr3_nt: TGTGCCAGTAGTACTAACAGGGGGCGTAGGAGCAATCAGCCCCAGCATTTT
v_call: TRBV29-1; j_call: TRBJ2-7; d_call: TRBD1; clone_size: .; cdr3_aa: CSCQQGDYEQYF; cdr3_nt: TGCAGCTGCCAACAGGGGGACTACGAGCAGTACTTC
v_call: TRBV28; j_call: TRBJ2-7; d_call: TRBD1; clone_size: .; cdr3_aa: CASSSPSTGSYEQYF; cdr3_nt: TGTGCCAGCAGTTCCCCATCGACAGGGTCGTACGAGCAGTACTTC
v_call: TRBV4-3; j_call: TRBJ2-3; d_call: TRBD2; clone_size: .; cdr3_aa: CASREGLGGTDTQYF; cdr3_nt: TGCGCCAGCAGGGAAGGACTAGGGGGCACAGATACGCAGTATTTT
v_call: TRBV5-5; j_call: TRBJ2-3; d_call: TRBD2; clone_size: once; cdr3_aa: CASSLLAGGTDTQYF; cdr3_nt: TGTGCCAGCAGCTTGTTGGCGGGAGGCACAGATACGCAGTATTTT
v_call: TRBV5-6; j_call: TRBJ2-5; d_call: .; clone_size: few; cdr3_aa: CASSSLGRGQETQYF; cdr3_nt: TGTGCCAGCAGCTCCCTTGGAAGGGGACAAGAGACCCAGTACTTC
v_call: TRBV29-1; j_call: TRBJ2-1; d_call: TRBD2; clone_size: once; cdr3_aa: CSVGTRMIDEQFF; cdr3_nt: TGCAGCGTCGGGACTAGGATGATCGATGAGCAGTTCTTC